This section outlines one T cell receptor beta chain sequence together with its context. Its specificity is unknown. cDNA reverse transcribed from extracted RNA served as the sequencing template. Profiled with immunoSEQ multiplex PCR; TCRdb holds only in-frame clones, not every one. The table shows about 210,000 clones, with about 58% occurring only once. Germline CDR1 and CDR2: SQVTM and ANQGSEA. This CDR3 is 14 amino acids long. J was trimmed by 3 bases and V by 5 bases; bases with no gene match: 6. The sample is drawn from a study of CD8+ T cells in alopecia areata. Whole-study results and caveats: Sequence data from scalp samples additionally include resident alphabeta T cells of normal skin. Patients shared TCRs less clearly than mice did, possibly for HLA-related reasons. Scalp clonality dropped significantly under tofacitinib, as did expanded CD8+ top-100 clones. Researchers report lesional scalp, most notably alopecia totalis/universalis, outstripped normal scalp in clonality.

As for treatment: oral pan-JAK inhibitor, 5-10 mg twice daily. Specimen: CD4+ T cells sorted from blood, collected at week 4, from a patient treated with tofacitinib. The origin of this receptor is a human donor with alopecia areata. The chain has TRBV29-1 and TRBJ2-3; 9 bases map to TRBD1. This CDR3 reads CSVLGTGSTDTQYF. The CDR3 DNA reads as TGCAGCGTTCTTGGGACAGGGAGTACAGATACGCAGTATTTT.